What follows are 4 T cell receptor beta chains derived from one specimen sequenced in a study of radiation and T cells in renal cell carcinoma. The repertoire was sequenced with immunoSEQ multiplex PCR; TCRdb's copy has only in-frame clones and lacks some. The table lists around 81,000 clones, around four fifths of them singletons. Time point noted: blood 4 weeks post-SBRT, at nephrectomy. As for treatment: 15 Gy SBRT to primary tumor, nephrectomy 4 weeks later. The source was blood, collected from a patient whose treatment included radiotherapy and nephrectomy. The receptor set was obtained from a man aged 50 to 59 with renal cell carcinoma.

The chain carries TRBV19 and TRBJ1-5; tentatively, D is TRBD1 (6 bases). Germline V lookup: CDR1 LNHDA, CDR2 SQIVND (reference sequence). V was cut by 4 bases and J by 0 bases, with 10 bases left in between. The CDR3 loop spans 15 amino acids. CDR3 residues: CASSRDTFSNQPQHF. The CDR3 DNA is TGTGCCAGTAGTAGGGACACTTTTAGCAATCAGCCCCAGCATTTT.

In DNA form, the CDR3 reads TGTGCCATCAGTGAGGTACGGGCCAGATCCTACGAGCAGTACTTC. It yields the protein CAISEVRARSYEQYF. The chain is built from TRBV10-3 and TRBJ2-7; D call uncertain. Trimming took 2 bases from V and 1 from J, leaving 12 bases between them. Looked up from germline, CDR1 is ENHRY and CDR2 is SYGVKD. The CDR3 spans 15 residues.

The chain links TRBV7-3 to TRBJ2-1; 7 bases align to TRBD1. Germline V gene sequence: CDR1 SGHTA, CDR2 FQGTGA. V shed 5 bases, J shed 7 bases, and the junction held 11 bases outside the gene matches. There are 15 residues in the CDR3. The CDR3: CASSPTTGLMNEQFF. CDR3 DNA: TGTGCCAGCAGCCCGACGACAGGGTTGATGAATGAGCAGTTCTTC.

The CDR3 here is CASARGTEQETQYF. The CDR3 DNA reads as TGCGCCAGTGCAAGAGGGACAGAACAAGAGACCCAGTACTTC. V is TRBV5-1 and J is TRBJ2-5; the match to TRBD1 covers 7 bases. V trimming: 8 bases; J trimming: 2 bases; junction bases outside the gene matches: 9. Germline assignment: CDR1 SGHRS and CDR2 YFSETQ. The CDR3 spans 14 residues.